Below, 32 T cell receptor beta chains from the same sample are listed, as sequenced in a study of T cells in localized non-small cell lung cancer. The repertoire was sequenced with immunoSEQ multiplex PCR; TCRdb's copy has only in-frame clones and lacks some. The data contain 70,000 to 80,000 clones, 85% to 90% of them singletons. Sequenced here: peripheral blood, sampled before any cancer treatment. Every receptor here comes from a woman aged 35-75 years with stage I squamous cell lung carcinoma.

V is TRBV10-2 and J is TRBJ2-7, with D unclear. Trimming cost V 6 bases and J 0 bases, with 3 bases left between them. CDR1 is WSHSY, CDR2 SAAADI, per germline. The CDR3 consists of 11 residues. CDR3 in DNA: TGCGCCAGCAGGAGCTCCTACGAGCAGTACTTC. Protein: CASRSSYEQYF.

Here the CDR3 DNA reads TGCGCCAGCAGCCACGGGGGCCTCTACGAGCAGTACTTC. Amino acids: CASSHGGLYEQYF. The V and J genes are TRBV4-1 and TRBJ2-7, with D perhaps given as TRBD1 or TRBD2 (6 bases each). The germline V gene has CDR1 MGHRA and CDR2 YSYEKL. CDR3 length equals 13 residues. The V end lost 3 bases, the J end lost 3 bases, and 9 bases lay between the germline ends.

The V gene is TRBV27, the J gene TRBJ2-7, with TRBD1 identical over 7 bases. After removal of 8 bases from V and 2 bases from J, the junction contained 6 bases not matched to a gene. CDR3 length: 13 residues. Germline V gene data show CDR1 as MNHEY and CDR2 as SMNVEV (reference sequence). CDR3 DNA: TGTGCCAGCGCCGGGACAGAAGCCTACGAGCAGTACTTC. Residues: CASAGTEAYEQYF.

V gene TRBV7-3 combines with J gene TRBJ2-5; D not certain. The V end was cut by 1 base, the J end by 1 base, with 7 bases between. The CDR3 consists of 14 residues. Germline V lookup: CDR1 SGHTA, CDR2 FQGTGA. The CDR3: CASSLSGLQETQYF. As DNA, the CDR3 is TGTGCCAGCAGCTTAAGTGGTCTCCAAGAGACCCAGTACTTC.

The gene calls are TRBV29-1 and TRBJ1-2, with D maybe TRBD1 (5 bases). V was pared by 4 bases and J by 3 bases, with 15 bases between. CDR3 length: 14 residues. The germline gives CDR1 SQVTM, CDR2 ANQGSEA. CDR3 sequence reads: CSVAGGSQDYGYTF. The CDR3 region has the DNA TGCAGCGTTGCGGGGGGATCCCAGGACTATGGCTACACCTTC.

The chain is built from TRBV15 and TRBJ2-1; D possibly corresponds to TRBD1 (5 bases). This CDR3 spans 13 amino acids. Germline V lookup: CDR1 LNHNV, CDR2 YYDKDF (reference sequence). Trimming removed 0 bases from V and 10 bases from J, with 10 bases in between. The CDR3 region is CATSRDGQSEQFF. The DNA for the CDR3 is TGTGCCACCAGCAGAGATGGACAATCCGAGCAGTTCTTC. Drawing the rest from reference TRBV15 and TRBJ2-1, the complete variable domain is DAMVIQNPRYQVTQFGKPVTLSCSQTLNHNVMYWYQQKSSQAPKLLFHYYDKDFNNEADTPDNFQSRRPNTSFCFLDIRSPGLGDTAMYLCATSRDGQSEQFFGPGTRLTVL.

The chain recombines TRBV6-5 with TRBJ1-2, with 7 bases identical to TRBD1. Germline CDR1 and CDR2: MNHEY and SVGAGI. The trim removed 4 bases at V and 0 bases at J, leaving 2 bases unmatched. The CDR3 length is 14 residues. The CDR3 here is CASSSGTANYGYTF. The CDR3 DNA reads as TGTGCCAGCAGTTCTGGGACAGCTAACTATGGCTACACCTTC.

The DNA of the CDR3 is TGTGCCTGGAGTGTAGGGTTGTGGGTTCGGTCTGGGGCCAACGTCCTGACTTTC. This encodes CAWSVGLWVRSGANVLTF. The J gene is TRBJ2-6, the V gene TRBV30; D call uncertain. CDR3 length: 18 residues. Trimming took 0 bases from V and 1 from J, leaving 16 bases between them. Germline CDR1 reads GTSNPN; CDR2 reads SVGIG (reference sequence).

This clone was detected a few times. This chain joins TRBV7-6 and TRBJ1-3; TRBD1 aligns across 7 bases. V lost 5 bases and J lost 6; bases outside the gene matches: 7. The CDR3 is 14 residues long. The germline V gene has CDR1 SGHVS and CDR2 FNYEAQ. Written as DNA, the CDR3 is TGTGCCAGCAGCCCAGGGGGGATAGTAAACACCATATATTTT. It is translated as CASSPGGIVNTIYF.

The chain has TRBV6-6 and TRBJ2-3; no clear D. Germline V gene sequence: CDR1 MNHNY, CDR2 SVGAGI (reference sequence). Trimming took 5 bases from V and 6 from J, leaving 18 bases between them. This CDR3 is 15 amino acids long. The CDR3 sequence is CASSPVTLKFDTQYF. The CDR3, as DNA: TGTGCCAGCAGTCCTGTGACCCTAAAGTTTGATACGCAGTATTTT.

V gene TRBV29-1 combines with J gene TRBJ1-2; TRBD1 matches at 7 bases. CDR1 and CDR2 (germline): SQVTM, ANQGSEA. Unmatched junction bases numbered 9, after V lost 7 bases and J lost 4 bases. This CDR3 contains 13 residues. This CDR3 is CSALPDRSYGYTF. The CDR3 region has the DNA TGCAGCGCCCTCCCGGACAGGAGCTATGGCTACACCTTC.

The V call is TRBV2, the J call TRBJ1-3; no reliable D call. The CDR3 spans 13 residues. V was shortened by 8 bases and J by 4 bases, with 12 bases between the two germline ends. CDR1 and CDR2 from the germline V gene are SNHLY and FYNNEI. This CDR3 reads CASAPSRGNTIYF. CDR3 nucleotide sequence: TGTGCCAGCGCTCCGTCGCGGGGAAACACCATATATTTT.

The rearrangement links TRBV7-9 to TRBJ2-3, with D perhaps matching TRBD2 (5 bases). V lost 5 bases and J 11 bases, leaving 26 bases between the germline ends. This CDR3 comprises 16 residues. CDR1 and CDR2 (germline): SEHNR, FQNEAQ (reference sequence). The DNA of the CDR3 is TGTGCCAGCAGCCGCCGCGGGCGAGCTAGTGTAAATTGGCAGTATTTT. Amino acids: CASSRRGRASVNWQYF.

The CDR3 loop reads CASGIRQGFSNQPQHF. The CDR3 nucleotides read TGTGCTAGTGGTATCCGACAGGGGTTTAGCAATCAGCCCCAGCATTTT. This sequence joins TRBV12-5 and TRBJ1-5; 8 positions agree with TRBD1. Looked up from germline, CDR1 is LGHNT and CDR2 is FRNRAP. J gave up 0 bases and V 5 bases, and 6 bases lay outside the gene matches. The CDR3 totals 16 residues.

V gene TRBV2 combines with J gene TRBJ1-6, with D perhaps matching TRBD1 (5 bases). CDR1 and CDR2 (germline): SNHLY, FYNNEI. The ends were cut back, 8 bases at V and 7 bases at J, with 15 bases in the middle. This CDR3 spans 14 amino acids. The chain's CDR3 is CASASKTDNSPLHF. The DNA for the CDR3 is TGTGCCAGCGCGTCCAAGACAGACAATTCACCCCTCCACTTT.

The CDR3 DNA is TGTGCCAGCAGCCCCGGCCCGCAGGCTGAAGCTTTCTTT. Amino acids: CASSPGPQAEAFF. The V call is TRBV5-6, the J call TRBJ1-1; D uncertain. Germline V gene data show CDR1 as SGHDT and CDR2 as YYEEEE. The CDR3 extends over 13 amino acids. The V end was cut by 4 bases, the J end by 6 bases, with 13 bases between.

This sequence joins TRBV4-1 and TRBJ2-2; TRBD2 agrees at 7 bases. This CDR3 is 14 amino acids long. Germline values: CDR1 MGHRA, CDR2 YSYEKL. The J segment lost 7 bases and the V segment lost 11 bases, leaving 13 bases of the junction unmatched. CDR3 residues: CASGVSGVGGELFF. CDR3 bases: TGCGCCTCAGGAGTGAGCGGGGTCGGCGGGGAGCTGTTTTTT.

This chain uses TRBV5-1 with TRBJ1-1, with TRBD1 matching 7 bases. J lost 4 bases, V lost 7 bases, and 10 bases had no gene match. Germline assignment: CDR1 SGHRS and CDR2 YFSETQ. This CDR3 region has 14 residues. In nucleotides, the CDR3 is TGCGCCAGCGATGAACAGGGGCTCGGCACTGAAGCTTTCTTT. Protein: CASDEQGLGTEAFF. The whole variable domain, filled in from reference TRBV5-1 and TRBJ1-1, reads KAGVTQTPRYLIKTRGQQVTLSCSPISGHRSVSWYQQTPGQGLQFLFEYFSETQRNKGNFPGRFSGRQFSNSRSEMNVSTLELGDSALYLCASDEQGLGTEAFFGQGTRLTVV.

The V gene is TRBV5-1, the J gene TRBJ1-3, with 7 bases lining up with TRBD1. V lost 4 bases to trimming and J lost 1 base; unmatched junction nucleotides: 8. Germline V gives CDR1 SGHRS, CDR2 YFSETQ. The CDR3 has 16 amino acids. CDR3 region: CASSETPTGSGNTIYF. CDR3 DNA: TGCGCCAGCAGCGAAACCCCGACAGGGTCTGGAAACACCATATATTTT.

This chain joins TRBV5-1 and TRBJ2-5, with 10 nucleotides matching TRBD2. The germline gives CDR1 SGHRS, CDR2 YFSETQ. The CDR3 loop spans 15 amino acids. After removal of 2 bases from V and 1 base from J, the junction contained 2 bases not matched to a gene. The CDR3 DNA is TGCGCCAGCAGCTTAGCGGGGGGGTTCCAAGAGACCCAGTACTTC. Its translation: CASSLAGGFQETQYF.

The chain uses TRBV6-5 and TRBJ2-5, with D possibly being TRBD1 (6 bases). The CDR3 length is 14 residues. Between the trimmed V and J ends, which lost 6 bases and 1 base, there was a span of 12 bases. CDR1 and CDR2 from the germline V gene are MNHEY and SVGAGI. CDR3 loop: CASSRRRGQETQYF. CDR3 DNA: TGTGCCAGCAGCCGCCGCAGGGGCCAAGAGACCCAGTACTTC.

This clone was seen only a few times. The V call is TRBV2, the J call TRBJ2-7; D not certain. This CDR3 has 12 residues. CDR1 SNHLY and CDR2 FYNNEI come from the germline V gene. The V end lost 7 bases, the J end lost 3 bases, and 10 bases lay between the germline ends. The CDR3 nucleotides are TGTGCCAGCAAGGACCGAGTCTACGAGCAGTACTTC. This translates into CASKDRVYEQYF.

The sample holds one count of this clone. J is TRBJ2-2 and V is TRBV27; 7 bases are a match to TRBD2. The V gene end was trimmed by 5 bases and the J gene end by 7 bases; junction bases not matched to a gene: 7. Germline values: CDR1 MNHEY, CDR2 SMNVEV (reference sequence). The CDR3 has 14 residues. This CDR3 is CASSLGLVGGELFF. As DNA, the CDR3 is TGTGCCAGCAGTCTCGGACTAGTCGGCGGGGAGCTGTTTTTT.

The rearrangement joins TRBV5-4 to TRBJ1-2; a possible D gene is TRBD1 (6 bases). Between the trimmed V and J ends, which lost 0 bases and 5 bases, there was a span of 11 bases. The CDR3 extends over 14 amino acids. Germline V gene lookup returns CDR1 SGHNT and CDR2 YYREEE (reference sequence). CDR3 sequence (DNA): TGTGCCAGCAGCTTGGAAGGGGACAATTATGGCTACACCTTC. Residues: CASSLEGDNYGYTF. Combining the CDR3 with reference TRBV5-4 and TRBJ1-2 gives the whole variable domain ETGVTQSPTHLIKTRGQQVTLRCSSQSGHNTVSWYQQALGQGPQFIFQYYREEENGRGNFPPRFSGLQFPNYSSELNVNALELDDSALYLCASSLEGDNYGYTFGSGTRLTVV.

The chain is built from TRBV2 and TRBJ2-7; D call uncertain. There are 13 residues in the CDR3. CDR1 is SNHLY, CDR2 FYNNEI, per germline. Trimming pared 6 bases from V and 0 bases from J, leaving 9 bases between. The CDR3 DNA follows: TGTGCCAGCAGCTGGACGGTCTCCTACGAGCAGTACTTC. Protein sequence: CASSWTVSYEQYF.

The V gene is TRBV7-2, the J gene TRBJ2-5; D is unresolved. V was cut by 1 base and J by 6 bases, with 0 bases left in between. Germline CDR1 reads SGHTA; CDR2 reads FQGNSA. The CDR3 has 10 amino acids. CDR3 DNA: TGTGCCAGCAGCTTAGAGACCCAGTACTTC. Encoded protein: CASSLETQYF.

The chain combines TRBV27 with TRBJ2-7, with D hard to call. CDR1 MNHEY and CDR2 SMNVEV come from the germline V gene (reference sequence). The CDR3 totals 15 residues. V was pared by 6 bases and J by 0 bases, with 15 bases between. The chain's CDR3 is CASSPIGGNSYEQYF. CDR3 coding DNA: TGTGCCAGCAGCCCTATAGGCGGAAACTCCTACGAGCAGTACTTC.

The chain is built from TRBV6-5 and TRBJ2-5; TRBD1 is a possible D gene (5 bases). TRBJ2-7 explains the end of the DNA better; the J call may be wrong. Germline CDR1 and CDR2: MNHEY and SVGAGI. The length of the CDR3 is 13 residues. CDR3 region: CASGVGRSYEQYF. Written as DNA, the CDR3 is TGTGCCAGCGGGGTGGGGCGCTCCTACGAGCAGTACTTC.

The table lists this clone with a few counts. The chain uses TRBV4-2 and TRBJ2-1, with D perhaps being TRBD1 or TRBD2 (6 bases each). The V end was cut by 2 bases, the J end by 4 bases, with 18 bases between. Germline-derived CDR1 and CDR2 are LGHNA and YNFKEQ. The CDR3 loop spans 17 amino acids. The CDR3 nucleotides read TGTGCCAGCAGCCAAAAGGGGGGTCCCACAGAATACAATGAGCAGTTCTTC. As protein: CASSQKGGPTEYNEQFF.

This chain links TRBV7-9 with TRBJ1-1, with unresolved D. Germline CDR1 and CDR2: SEHNR and FQNEAQ (reference sequence). The CDR3 covers 14 residues. V lost 2 bases, J lost 4 bases, and 11 bases lay in between. The CDR3: CASSLLAEFTEAFF. The CDR3, as DNA: TGTGCCAGCAGCTTACTGGCGGAATTCACTGAAGCTTTCTTT.

This clone was counted once. The rearrangement links TRBV7-6 to TRBJ2-7; 8 nucleotides agree with TRBD1. Germline assignment: CDR1 SGHVS and CDR2 FNYEAQ. The CDR3 has 14 amino acids. V lost 5 bases to trimming and J lost 3 bases; unmatched junction nucleotides: 6. CDR3 DNA: TGTGCCAGCAGCCCCCAAGGACAGGGCTACGAGCAGTACTTC. This translates into CASSPQGQGYEQYF.

The rearrangement joins TRBV6-5 to TRBJ1-1; D is uncertain. V was clipped by 2 bases and J by 5 bases, with 9 bases between them. Germline V CDR1 and CDR2: MNHEY, SVGAGI. The CDR3 has 13 amino acids. The CDR3 nucleotides are TGTGCCAGCAGTTACGACGGGCGAACTGAAGCTTTCTTT. It specifies CASSYDGRTEAFF.